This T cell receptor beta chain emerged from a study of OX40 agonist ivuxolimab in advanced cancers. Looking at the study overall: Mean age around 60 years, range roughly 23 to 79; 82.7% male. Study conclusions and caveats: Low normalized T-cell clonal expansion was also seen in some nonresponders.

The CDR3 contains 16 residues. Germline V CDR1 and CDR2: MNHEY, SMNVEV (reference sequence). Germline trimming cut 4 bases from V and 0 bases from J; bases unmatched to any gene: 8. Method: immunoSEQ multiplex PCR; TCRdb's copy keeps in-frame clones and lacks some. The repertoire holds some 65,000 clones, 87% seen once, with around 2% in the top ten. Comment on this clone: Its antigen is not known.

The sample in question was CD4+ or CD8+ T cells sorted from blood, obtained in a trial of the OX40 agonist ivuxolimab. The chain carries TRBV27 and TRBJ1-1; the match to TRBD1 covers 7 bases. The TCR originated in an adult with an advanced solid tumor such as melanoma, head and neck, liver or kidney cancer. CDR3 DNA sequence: TGTGCCAGCAGTTCCCTGGACAGGACTATGAACACTGAAGCTTTCTTT. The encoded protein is CASSSLDRTMNTEAFF.